These 22 T cell receptor beta chains originate from one sample sequenced in a study of cytotoxic CD8 clonotypes in ibrutinib-treated CLL. Here immunoSEQ multiplex PCR was the method, and the copy in TCRdb shows in-frame clones only, minus some. This table has approximately 140,000 clones, around three quarters appearing once. Sequencing used PBMCs, obtained after 12 months of ibrutinib treatment. The receptors stem from a human donor with chronic lymphocytic leukemia.

V gene TRBV15 combines with J gene TRBJ2-5, with D perhaps matching TRBD1 (5 bases). V lost 4 bases and J lost 5, with 11 bases in between. CDR1 is LNHNV and CDR2 is YYDKDF in the germline V gene (reference sequence). The CDR3 extends over 13 amino acids. DNA of the CDR3: TGTGCCACCAGCATCAGGGTACTTGAGACCCAGTACTTC. Encoded protein: CATSIRVLETQYF.

This CDR3 reads CAWSVFGSNRWETQYF. The CDR3 DNA follows: TGTGCCTGGAGTGTATTTGGGAGCAACAGGTGGGAGACCCAGTACTTC. J is TRBJ2-5 and V is TRBV30, with D perhaps being TRBD1 or TRBD2 (5 bases each). This CDR3 is 16 amino acids long. The V end was cut by 0 bases, the J end by 5 bases, with 19 bases between. The V gene's germline CDR1 is GTSNPN and CDR2 SVGIG (reference sequence). Full variable domain (missing parts from reference TRBV30 and TRBJ2-5): SQTIHQWPATLVQPVGSPLSLECTVEGTSNPNLYWYRQAAGRGLQLLFYSVGIGQISSEVPQNLSASRPQDRQFILSSKKLLLSDSGFYLCAWSVFGSNRWETQYFGPGTRLLVL.

This chain joins TRBV5-8 and TRBJ2-2; 7 bases are shared with TRBD1. This CDR3 contains 14 residues. CDR1 SGHTS and CDR2 YDEGEE come from the germline V gene. With V trimmed by 3 bases and J by 6 bases, 5 bases remained unmatched. The CDR3 protein is CASSWVDRAGELFF. In nucleotides, the CDR3 is TGTGCCAGCAGCTGGGTCGACAGGGCCGGGGAGCTGTTTTTT.

Only a few counts were recorded for this clone. The chain joins TRBV5-1 to TRBJ1-1, with D possibly TRBD1 on 6 matching bases. Germline V gene lookup returns CDR1 SGHRS and CDR2 YFSETQ. V was pared by 5 bases and J by 1 base, with 9 bases between. The CDR3 loop spans 13 amino acids. CDR3 sequence: CASRVQGNTEAFF. CDR3 nucleotide sequence: TGCGCCAGCAGAGTACAGGGGAACACTGAAGCTTTCTTT.

The chain carries TRBV19 and TRBJ2-7, with a weak D call TRBD1 (7 bases). Germline-derived CDR1 and CDR2 are LNHDA and SQIVND (reference sequence). The CDR3 sequence is 17 residues long. V was clipped by 2 bases and J by 0 bases, with 17 bases between them. As DNA, the CDR3 is TGTGCCAGTAGTATAACCGGCGGGCAGGGGGGCTCCTACGAGCAGTACTTC. Translation: CASSITGGQGGSYEQYF.

The CDR3 spells CASRGTTGDALGEQYF. The DNA for the CDR3 is TGTGCCAGCAGGGGTACGACAGGGGACGCGTTGGGCGAGCAGTACTTC. The genes are TRBV28 and TRBJ2-7; the match to TRBD1 covers 8 bases. V trimming: 6 bases; J trimming: 6 bases; junction bases outside the gene matches: 16. CDR1 MDHEN and CDR2 SYDVKM come from the germline V gene. This CDR3 is 16 amino acids long.

The rearrangement joins TRBV11-3 to TRBJ2-1; 11 bases agree with TRBD2. This CDR3 comprises 15 residues. Germline V gene data show CDR1 as SGHNT and CDR2 as YENEEA. Trimming took 7 bases from V and 9 from J; bases not matched to a gene: 11. CDR3 protein: CASTLTSGGLGEQFF. The CDR3 nucleotides are TGTGCCAGCACCCTAACTAGCGGGGGTCTAGGTGAGCAGTTCTTC.

As for this clone: Other DNA sequences of this sample code for an identical CDR3. This rearrangement joins TRBV30 to TRBJ1-6; 9 bases align to TRBD1. This CDR3 has 17 amino acids. Germline trimming cut 2 bases from V and 7 bases from J; bases unmatched to any gene: 12. In germline, CDR1 is GTSNPN, CDR2 SVGIG (reference sequence). CDR3 in amino acids: CAWSYNTGGGGNSPLHF. The CDR3 DNA reads TGTGCCTGGAGTTACAACACAGGGGGCGGGGGGAATTCACCCCTCCACTTT.

The chain uses TRBV13 and TRBJ1-1; TRBD1 agrees at 7 bases. CDR1 is PRHDT and CDR2 is FYEKMQ in the germline V gene (reference sequence). V lost 5 bases to trimming and J lost 0 bases; unmatched junction nucleotides: 6. This CDR3 contains 15 residues. CDR3 region: CASSPTGDLNTEAFF. The DNA for the CDR3 is TGTGCCAGCAGCCCTACAGGGGACCTGAACACTGAAGCTTTCTTT.

The V call is TRBV12-5, the J call TRBJ2-3, with D possibly matching TRBD2 (5 bases). Germline CDR1 and CDR2: LGHNT and FRNRAP. The V end was cut by 2 bases, the J end by 0 bases, with 12 bases between. The CDR3 consists of 16 residues. The CDR3: CASGLSTIPSTDTQYF. The CDR3, as DNA: TGTGCTAGTGGTTTGTCGACTATCCCTAGCACAGATACGCAGTATTTT.

The chain employs TRBV6-5 and TRBJ1-2; unclear D gene. Trimming left V 5 bases short and J 4 bases short, with 14 bases between. This CDR3 has 14 residues. Germline V gene data show CDR1 as MNHEY and CDR2 as SVGAGI. The CDR3 nucleotides are TGTGCCAGCAGTGACGGACCGGGTGGCTATGGCTACACCTTC. This sequence encodes CASSDGPGGYGYTF.

The table lists this clone with a few counts. The chain joins TRBV25-1 to TRBJ2-1; D uncertain. The CDR3 covers 12 residues. The germline CDR1 and CDR2 sequences are MGHDK and SYGVNS. Trimming took 2 bases from V and 8 from J, leaving 7 bases between them. The CDR3 sequence: CASSEVGDEQFF. DNA of the CDR3: TGTGCCAGCAGTGAAGTTGGGGATGAGCAGTTCTTC.

This clone turned up a few times. The genes are TRBV18 and TRBJ1-1; D perhaps matches TRBD1 (6 bases). Trimming stripped 6 bases from V and 1 base from J, with 12 bases between. From germline, CDR1 is KGHSH and CDR2 LQKENI. The CDR3 extends over 14 amino acids. CDR3 bases: TGTGCCAGCTCTCCCGGGACATCGAACACTGAAGCTTTCTTT. Translated, it gives CASSPGTSNTEAFF.

The rearrangement uses TRBV2 and TRBJ1-1, with 9 bases lining up with TRBD1. This CDR3 has 12 amino acids. Germline V gene lookup returns CDR1 SNHLY and CDR2 FYNNEI. V trimming: 9 bases; J trimming: 6 bases; junction bases outside the gene matches: 5. The CDR3: CARGQGVAEAFF. Here the CDR3 DNA reads TGTGCCAGGGGACAGGGAGTTGCTGAAGCTTTCTTT.

The chain has TRBV4-3 and TRBJ2-2; 7 nucleotides agree with TRBD2. This CDR3 contains 17 residues. J gave up 4 bases and V 3 bases, and 11 bases lay outside the gene matches. Germline-derived CDR1 and CDR2 are LGHNA and YSLEER. The CDR3 reads CASSHSRGLAATGELFF. The CDR3 bases are TGCGCCAGCAGCCACTCTCGAGGGCTAGCGGCCACCGGGGAGCTGTTTTTT.

This chain links TRBV7-9 with TRBJ2-5, with a possible D match to TRBD1 (6 bases). From germline, CDR1 is SEHNR and CDR2 FQNEAQ (reference sequence). The V gene lost 3 bases and the J gene lost 5 bases, with 10 bases spanning the gap. This CDR3 comprises 13 residues. CDR3 residues: CASSFGQRETQYF. The CDR3 DNA is TGTGCCAGCAGCTTTGGACAGCGGGAGACCCAGTACTTC. Filled out from reference TRBV7-9 and TRBJ2-5, the complete variable domain reads DTGVSQNPRHKITKRGQNVTFRCDPISEHNRLYWYRQTLGQGPEFLTYFQNEAQLEKSRLLSDRFSAERPKGSFSTLEIQRTEQGDSAMYLCASSFGQRETQYFGPGTRLLVL.

The chain has TRBV6-5 and TRBJ1-4; D uncertain. Trimming pared 7 bases from V and 8 bases from J, leaving 14 bases between. CDR3 length: 13 amino acids. CDR1 MNHEY and CDR2 SVGAGI come from the germline V gene. CDR3 in DNA: TGTGCCAGCACTCCGGCCGGATCCGAAAAACTGTTTTTT. It translates to CASTPAGSEKLFF.

The chain couples TRBV6-1 to TRBJ2-3; D tentatively fits TRBD1 or TRBD2 (6 bases each). Per the germline V gene, CDR1 is MNHNS and CDR2 is SASEGT. V gave up 2 bases and J gave up 6 bases, with 18 bases separating them. This CDR3 region has 16 residues. CDR3 sequence: CASSEHVGAGWDTQYF. CDR3 coding DNA: TGTGCCAGCAGTGAACATGTGGGGGCGGGGTGGGATACGCAGTATTTT.

The J gene is TRBJ1-5, the V gene TRBV28; no firm D call. The CDR3 runs to 14 residues. The ends were cut back, 3 bases at V and 0 bases at J, with 6 bases in the middle. The germline gives CDR1 MDHEN, CDR2 SYDVKM. CDR3 region: CASSFQLSNQPQHF. CDR3 coding DNA: TGTGCCAGCAGTTTTCAGCTTAGCAATCAGCCCCAGCATTTT. Full variable domain (outside the CDR3, taken from reference TRBV28 and TRBJ1-5): DVKVTQSSRYLVKRTGEKVFLECVQDMDHENMFWYRQDPGLGLRLIYFSYDVKMKEKGDIPEGYSVSREKKERFSLILESASTNQTSMYLCASSFQLSNQPQHFGDGTRLSIL.

Worth noting for this clone: The sample holds other DNA sequences that translate to the same CDR3. This chain connects TRBV11-3 to TRBJ2-3; the D gene is possibly TRBD2 (5 bases). Germline CDR1 SGHNT, CDR2 YENEEA. The V gene lost 1 base and the J gene lost 0 bases, with 5 bases spanning the gap. CDR3 size: 14 residues. The DNA for the CDR3 is TGTGCCAGCAGCTTAGGCGGGAGCACAGATACGCAGTATTTT. Its translation is CASSLGGSTDTQYF.

This clone was found a few times. The chain carries TRBV29-1 and TRBJ2-7, with TRBD2 as a possible D gene (6 bases). The CDR3 runs 12 residues. V dropped 4 bases and J dropped 6 bases, with 13 bases sitting between them. Germline V lookup: CDR1 SQVTM, CDR2 ANQGSEA. The CDR3 spells CSVVALGGEQYF. The CDR3 nucleotides read TGCAGCGTTGTAGCATTGGGAGGCGAGCAGTACTTC.

The chain couples TRBV19 to TRBJ2-7; the D is unclear. CDR3 length equals 15 residues. CDR1 and CDR2 from the germline V gene are LNHDA and SQIVND (reference sequence). V lost 3 bases, J lost 0 bases, and 12 bases lay in between. CDR3 bases: TGTGCCAGTAGTATCGCAACTTACAGCTCCTACGAGCAGTACTTC. Protein product: CASSIATYSSYEQYF.